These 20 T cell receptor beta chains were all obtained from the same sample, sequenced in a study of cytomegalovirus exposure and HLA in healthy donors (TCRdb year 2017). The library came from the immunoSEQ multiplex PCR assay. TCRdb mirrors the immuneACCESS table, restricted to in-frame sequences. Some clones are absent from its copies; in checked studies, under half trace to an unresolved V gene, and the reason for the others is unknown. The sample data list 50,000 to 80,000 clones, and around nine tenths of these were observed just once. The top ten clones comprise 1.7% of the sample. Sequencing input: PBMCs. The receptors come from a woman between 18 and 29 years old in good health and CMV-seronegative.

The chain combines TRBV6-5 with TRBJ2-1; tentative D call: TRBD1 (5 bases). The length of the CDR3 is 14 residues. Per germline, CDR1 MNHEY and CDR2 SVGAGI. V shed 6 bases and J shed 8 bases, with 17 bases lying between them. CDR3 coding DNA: TGTGCCAGCAGGCCCGCCACCTGGGGCGATGAGCAGTTCTTC. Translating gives CASRPATWGDEQFF.

CDR3: CASSQNAAGYSPLHF. The DNA of the CDR3 is TGTGCCAGCAGCCAAAATGCGGCAGGGTATTCACCCCTCCACTTT. The gene calls are TRBV14 and TRBJ1-6; possibly TRBD1 for D (5 bases). The V gene's germline CDR1 is SGHDN and CDR2 FVKESK. This CDR3 comprises 15 residues. With 2 bases removed from V and 8 bases from J, the gap between germline ends came to 13 bases.

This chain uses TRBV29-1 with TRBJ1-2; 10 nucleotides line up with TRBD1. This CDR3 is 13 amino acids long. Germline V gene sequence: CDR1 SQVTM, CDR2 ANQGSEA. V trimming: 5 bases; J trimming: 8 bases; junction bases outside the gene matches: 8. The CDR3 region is CSVRQGATGGYTF. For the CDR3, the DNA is TGCAGCGTTCGACAGGGGGCAACTGGCGGCTACACCTTC.

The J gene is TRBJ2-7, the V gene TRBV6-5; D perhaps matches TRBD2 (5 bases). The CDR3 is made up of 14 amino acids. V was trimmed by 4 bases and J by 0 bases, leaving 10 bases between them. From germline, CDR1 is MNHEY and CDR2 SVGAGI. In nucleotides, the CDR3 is TGTGCCAGCAGTTCGGGAACTACCTCCTACGAGCAGTACTTC. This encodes CASSSGTTSYEQYF.

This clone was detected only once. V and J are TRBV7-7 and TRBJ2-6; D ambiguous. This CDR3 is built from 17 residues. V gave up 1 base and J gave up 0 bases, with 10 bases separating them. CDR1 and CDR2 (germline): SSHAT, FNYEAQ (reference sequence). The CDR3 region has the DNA TGTGCCAGCAGCTTAGGCCCGGTGAGCTCTGGGGCCAACGTCCTGACTTTC. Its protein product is CASSLGPVSSGANVLTF.

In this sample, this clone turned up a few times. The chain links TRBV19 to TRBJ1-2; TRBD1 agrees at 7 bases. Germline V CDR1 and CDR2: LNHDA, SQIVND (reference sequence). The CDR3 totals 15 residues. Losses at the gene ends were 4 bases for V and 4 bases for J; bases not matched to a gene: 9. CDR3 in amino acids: CASSTTPTGSYGYTF. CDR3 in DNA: TGTGCCAGTAGTACCACTCCGACAGGGAGCTATGGCTACACCTTC. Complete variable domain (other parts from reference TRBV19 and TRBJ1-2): DGGITQSPKYLFRKEGQNVTLSCEQNLNHDAMYWYRQDPGQGLRLIYYSQIVNDFQKGDIAEGYSVSREKKESFPLTVTSAQKNPTAFYLCASSTTPTGSYGYTFGSGTRLTVV.

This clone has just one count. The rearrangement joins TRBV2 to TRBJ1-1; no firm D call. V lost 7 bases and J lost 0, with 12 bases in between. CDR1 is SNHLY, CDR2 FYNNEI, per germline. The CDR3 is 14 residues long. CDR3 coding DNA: TGTGCCAGCACGACCCTACAGTTGAACACTGAAGCTTTCTTT. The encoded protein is CASTTLQLNTEAFF.

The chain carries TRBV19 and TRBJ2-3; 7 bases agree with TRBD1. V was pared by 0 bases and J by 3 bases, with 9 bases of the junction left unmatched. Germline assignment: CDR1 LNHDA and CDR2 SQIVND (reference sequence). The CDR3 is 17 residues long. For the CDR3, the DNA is TGTGCCAGTAGTATAGATTCCGACAGGGCTACTACAGATACGCAGTATTTT. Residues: CASSIDSDRATTDTQYF.

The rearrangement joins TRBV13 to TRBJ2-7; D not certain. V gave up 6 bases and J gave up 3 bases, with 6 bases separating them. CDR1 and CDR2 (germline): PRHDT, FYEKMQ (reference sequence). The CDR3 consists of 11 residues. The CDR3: CASSLNYEQYF. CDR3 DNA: TGTGCCAGCAGTCTAAACTACGAGCAGTACTTC. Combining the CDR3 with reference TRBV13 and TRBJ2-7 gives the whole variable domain AAGVIQSPRHLIKEKRETATLKCYPIPRHDTVYWYQQGPGQDPQFLISFYEKMQSDKGSIPDRFSAQQFSDYHSELNMSSLELGDSALYFCASSLNYEQYFGPGTRLTVT.

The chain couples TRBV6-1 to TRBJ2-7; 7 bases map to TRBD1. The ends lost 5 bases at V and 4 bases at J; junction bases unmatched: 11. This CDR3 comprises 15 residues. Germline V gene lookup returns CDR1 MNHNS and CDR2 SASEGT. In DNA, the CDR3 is TGTGCCAGCAGTTCTACTAACAGGGGCGGATACGAGCAGTACTTC. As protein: CASSSTNRGGYEQYF.

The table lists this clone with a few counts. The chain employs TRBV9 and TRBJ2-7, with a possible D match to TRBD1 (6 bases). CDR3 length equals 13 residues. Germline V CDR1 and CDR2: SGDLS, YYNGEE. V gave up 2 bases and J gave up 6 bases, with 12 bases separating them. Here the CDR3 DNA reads TGTGCCAGCAGCGTGGCGGACAGCGGCGAGCAGTACTTC. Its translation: CASSVADSGEQYF.

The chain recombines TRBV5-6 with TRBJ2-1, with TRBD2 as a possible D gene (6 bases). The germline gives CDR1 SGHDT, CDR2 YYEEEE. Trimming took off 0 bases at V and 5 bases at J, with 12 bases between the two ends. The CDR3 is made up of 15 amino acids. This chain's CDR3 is CASSLAGTPDNEQFF. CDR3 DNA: TGTGCCAGCAGCTTGGCCGGGACTCCCGACAATGAGCAGTTCTTC.

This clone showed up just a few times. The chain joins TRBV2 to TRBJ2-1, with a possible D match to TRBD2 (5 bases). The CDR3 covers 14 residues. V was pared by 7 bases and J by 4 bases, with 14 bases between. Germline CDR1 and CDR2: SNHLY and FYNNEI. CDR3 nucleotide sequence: TGTGCCAGCAATCTCGCTTCGGGATACAATGAGCAGTTCTTC. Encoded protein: CASNLASGYNEQFF.

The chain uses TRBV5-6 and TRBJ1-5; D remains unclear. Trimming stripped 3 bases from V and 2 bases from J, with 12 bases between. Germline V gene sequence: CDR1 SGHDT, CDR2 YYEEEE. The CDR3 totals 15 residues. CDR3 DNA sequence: TGTGCCAGCAGCTCCTGGAGGGCTGGCAATCAGCCCCAGCATTTT. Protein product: CASSSWRAGNQPQHF. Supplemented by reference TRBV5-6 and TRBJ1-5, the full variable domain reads DAGVTQSPTHLIKTRGQQVTLRCSPKSGHDTVSWYQQALGQGPQFIFQYYEEEERQRGNFPDRFSGHQFPNYSSELNVNALLLGDSALYLCASSSWRAGNQPQHFGDGTRLSIL.

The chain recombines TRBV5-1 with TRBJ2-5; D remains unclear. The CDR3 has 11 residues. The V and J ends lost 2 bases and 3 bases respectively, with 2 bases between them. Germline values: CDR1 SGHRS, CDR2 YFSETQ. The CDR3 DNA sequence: TGCGCCAGCAGCTTTAAAGAGACCCAGTACTTC. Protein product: CASSFKETQYF.

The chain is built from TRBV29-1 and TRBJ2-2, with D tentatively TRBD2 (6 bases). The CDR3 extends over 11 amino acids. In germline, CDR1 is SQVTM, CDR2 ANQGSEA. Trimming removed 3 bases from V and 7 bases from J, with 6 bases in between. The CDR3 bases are TGCAGCGTTGAGGGACTCGGGGAGCTGTTTTTT. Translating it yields CSVEGLGELFF.

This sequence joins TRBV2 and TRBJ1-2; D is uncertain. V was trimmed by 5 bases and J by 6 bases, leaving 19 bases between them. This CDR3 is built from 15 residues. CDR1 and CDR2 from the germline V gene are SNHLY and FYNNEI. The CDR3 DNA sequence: TGTGCCAGCAGTCTAGCTAGGTGGGGTCGGGATGGCTACACCTTC. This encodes CASSLARWGRDGYTF.

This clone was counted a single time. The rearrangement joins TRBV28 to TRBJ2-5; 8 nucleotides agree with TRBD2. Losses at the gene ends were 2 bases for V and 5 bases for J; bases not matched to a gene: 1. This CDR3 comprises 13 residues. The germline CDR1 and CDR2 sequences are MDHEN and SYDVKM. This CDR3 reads CASSLAGGETQYF. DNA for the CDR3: TGTGCCAGCAGTTTAGCGGGAGGTGAGACCCAGTACTTC. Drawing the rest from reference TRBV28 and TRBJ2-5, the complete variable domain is DVKVTQSSRYLVKRTGEKVFLECVQDMDHENMFWYRQDPGLGLRLIYFSYDVKMKEKGDIPEGYSVSREKKERFSLILESASTNQTSMYLCASSLAGGETQYFGPGTRLLVL.

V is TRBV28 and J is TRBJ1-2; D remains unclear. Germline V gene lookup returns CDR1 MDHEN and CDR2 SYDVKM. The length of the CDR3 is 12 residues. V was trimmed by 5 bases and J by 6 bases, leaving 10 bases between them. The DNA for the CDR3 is TGTGCCAGCAGTCTCTTTTCAGATGGCTACACCTTC. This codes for CASSLFSDGYTF.

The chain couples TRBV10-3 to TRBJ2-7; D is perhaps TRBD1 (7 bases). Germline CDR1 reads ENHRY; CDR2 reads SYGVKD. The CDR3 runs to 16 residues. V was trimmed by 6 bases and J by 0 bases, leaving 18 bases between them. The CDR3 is CAISPVRGATSYEQYF. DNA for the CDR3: TGTGCCATCAGCCCAGTCAGGGGGGCGACCTCCTACGAGCAGTACTTC.